This TCR beta chain is drawn from a study of blood T cell repertoires in COVID-19. Across the study: Acute and convalescent COVID-19 specimens originated in the United States, Italy and Spain. T cells, B-cell-depleted T cells, or PBMCs provided the cDNA or gDNA that served as material.

Germline values: CDR1 SGHTA, CDR2 FQGNSA. This CDR3 is 15 amino acids long. The V gene lost 4 bases and the J gene lost 7 bases, with 14 bases spanning the gap. A single count supports this clone. In the source study's methods: Nucleated cell counts were estimated from reference gene primer amplification. TCRdb keeps only in-frame clones here, not all; method: immunoSEQ multiplex PCR. Clone size and V and J calls were adopted from that table, with D and trimming inferred from the DNA. The table has about 280,000 clones, around 90% seen once. The V gene is TRBV7-2, the J gene TRBJ1-6; unclear D gene. Source material: peripheral blood. The receptor's source is a woman aged 40 to 50 who had recovered from COVID-19. The CDR3 loop reads CASSSSGGTNSPLHF. Written as DNA, the CDR3 is TGTGCCAGCAGCTCATCCGGAGGTACCAATTCACCCCTCCACTTT.